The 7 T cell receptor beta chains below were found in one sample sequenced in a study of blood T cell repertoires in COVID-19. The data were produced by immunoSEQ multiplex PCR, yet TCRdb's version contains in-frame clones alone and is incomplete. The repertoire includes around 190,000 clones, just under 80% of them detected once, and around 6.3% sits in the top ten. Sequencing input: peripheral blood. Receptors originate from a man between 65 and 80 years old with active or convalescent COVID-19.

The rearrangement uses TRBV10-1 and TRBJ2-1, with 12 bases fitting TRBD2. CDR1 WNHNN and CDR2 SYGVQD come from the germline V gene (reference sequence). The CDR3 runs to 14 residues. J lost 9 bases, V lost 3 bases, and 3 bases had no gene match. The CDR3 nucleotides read TGCGCCAGCAGTGAACTAGCGGGAGGTGGTGAGCAGTTCTTC. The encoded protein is CASSELAGGGEQFF.

The CDR3 protein is CASSLIRGGTSVYEQYF. The CDR3 bases are TGTGCCAGCAGCTTAATCCGCGGAGGGACTAGCGTCTACGAGCAGTACTTC. The chain joins TRBV11-2 to TRBJ2-7; TRBD2 agrees at 10 bases. Germline V gene data show CDR1 as SGHAT and CDR2 as FQNNGV. Trimming at V came to 2 bases and at J to 3 bases, leaving 10 bases not matched to a gene. CDR3 length: 17 amino acids.

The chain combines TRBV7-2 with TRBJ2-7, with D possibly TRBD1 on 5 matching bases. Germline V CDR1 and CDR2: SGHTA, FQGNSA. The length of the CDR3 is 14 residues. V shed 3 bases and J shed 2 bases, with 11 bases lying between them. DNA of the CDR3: TGTGCCAGCAGCTTCCCGACAGCTACCTACGAGCAGTACTTC. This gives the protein CASSFPTATYEQYF.

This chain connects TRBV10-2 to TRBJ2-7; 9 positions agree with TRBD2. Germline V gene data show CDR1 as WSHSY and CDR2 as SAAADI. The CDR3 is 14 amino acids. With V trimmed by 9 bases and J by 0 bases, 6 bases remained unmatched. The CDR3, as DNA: TGCGCCAGTTCCATAGCGGGGGCCTCCTACGAGCAGTACTTC. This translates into CASSIAGASYEQYF.

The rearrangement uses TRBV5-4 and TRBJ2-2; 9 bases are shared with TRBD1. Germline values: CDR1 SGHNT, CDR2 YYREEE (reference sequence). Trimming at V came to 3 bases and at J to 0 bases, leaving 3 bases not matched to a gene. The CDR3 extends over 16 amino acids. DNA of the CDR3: TGTGCCAGCAGCTCAACAGGGGGCGCGAACACCGGGGAGCTGTTTTTT. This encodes CASSSTGGANTGELFF.

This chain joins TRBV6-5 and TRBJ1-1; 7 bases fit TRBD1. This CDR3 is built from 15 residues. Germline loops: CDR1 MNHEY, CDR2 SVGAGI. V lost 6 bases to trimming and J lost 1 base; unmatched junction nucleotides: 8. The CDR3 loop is CASRLDRVRNTEAFF. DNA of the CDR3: TGTGCCAGCAGGCTCGACAGGGTCAGGAACACTGAAGCTTTCTTT.

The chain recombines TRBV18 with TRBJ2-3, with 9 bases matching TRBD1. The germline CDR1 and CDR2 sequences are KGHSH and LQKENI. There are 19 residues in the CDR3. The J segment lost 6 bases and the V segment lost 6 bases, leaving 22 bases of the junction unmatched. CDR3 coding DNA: TGTGCCAGCTCGCCATGGGGACAGGGAGAGTCATACACCGCGGATACGCAGTATTTT. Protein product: CASSPWGQGESYTADTQYF.